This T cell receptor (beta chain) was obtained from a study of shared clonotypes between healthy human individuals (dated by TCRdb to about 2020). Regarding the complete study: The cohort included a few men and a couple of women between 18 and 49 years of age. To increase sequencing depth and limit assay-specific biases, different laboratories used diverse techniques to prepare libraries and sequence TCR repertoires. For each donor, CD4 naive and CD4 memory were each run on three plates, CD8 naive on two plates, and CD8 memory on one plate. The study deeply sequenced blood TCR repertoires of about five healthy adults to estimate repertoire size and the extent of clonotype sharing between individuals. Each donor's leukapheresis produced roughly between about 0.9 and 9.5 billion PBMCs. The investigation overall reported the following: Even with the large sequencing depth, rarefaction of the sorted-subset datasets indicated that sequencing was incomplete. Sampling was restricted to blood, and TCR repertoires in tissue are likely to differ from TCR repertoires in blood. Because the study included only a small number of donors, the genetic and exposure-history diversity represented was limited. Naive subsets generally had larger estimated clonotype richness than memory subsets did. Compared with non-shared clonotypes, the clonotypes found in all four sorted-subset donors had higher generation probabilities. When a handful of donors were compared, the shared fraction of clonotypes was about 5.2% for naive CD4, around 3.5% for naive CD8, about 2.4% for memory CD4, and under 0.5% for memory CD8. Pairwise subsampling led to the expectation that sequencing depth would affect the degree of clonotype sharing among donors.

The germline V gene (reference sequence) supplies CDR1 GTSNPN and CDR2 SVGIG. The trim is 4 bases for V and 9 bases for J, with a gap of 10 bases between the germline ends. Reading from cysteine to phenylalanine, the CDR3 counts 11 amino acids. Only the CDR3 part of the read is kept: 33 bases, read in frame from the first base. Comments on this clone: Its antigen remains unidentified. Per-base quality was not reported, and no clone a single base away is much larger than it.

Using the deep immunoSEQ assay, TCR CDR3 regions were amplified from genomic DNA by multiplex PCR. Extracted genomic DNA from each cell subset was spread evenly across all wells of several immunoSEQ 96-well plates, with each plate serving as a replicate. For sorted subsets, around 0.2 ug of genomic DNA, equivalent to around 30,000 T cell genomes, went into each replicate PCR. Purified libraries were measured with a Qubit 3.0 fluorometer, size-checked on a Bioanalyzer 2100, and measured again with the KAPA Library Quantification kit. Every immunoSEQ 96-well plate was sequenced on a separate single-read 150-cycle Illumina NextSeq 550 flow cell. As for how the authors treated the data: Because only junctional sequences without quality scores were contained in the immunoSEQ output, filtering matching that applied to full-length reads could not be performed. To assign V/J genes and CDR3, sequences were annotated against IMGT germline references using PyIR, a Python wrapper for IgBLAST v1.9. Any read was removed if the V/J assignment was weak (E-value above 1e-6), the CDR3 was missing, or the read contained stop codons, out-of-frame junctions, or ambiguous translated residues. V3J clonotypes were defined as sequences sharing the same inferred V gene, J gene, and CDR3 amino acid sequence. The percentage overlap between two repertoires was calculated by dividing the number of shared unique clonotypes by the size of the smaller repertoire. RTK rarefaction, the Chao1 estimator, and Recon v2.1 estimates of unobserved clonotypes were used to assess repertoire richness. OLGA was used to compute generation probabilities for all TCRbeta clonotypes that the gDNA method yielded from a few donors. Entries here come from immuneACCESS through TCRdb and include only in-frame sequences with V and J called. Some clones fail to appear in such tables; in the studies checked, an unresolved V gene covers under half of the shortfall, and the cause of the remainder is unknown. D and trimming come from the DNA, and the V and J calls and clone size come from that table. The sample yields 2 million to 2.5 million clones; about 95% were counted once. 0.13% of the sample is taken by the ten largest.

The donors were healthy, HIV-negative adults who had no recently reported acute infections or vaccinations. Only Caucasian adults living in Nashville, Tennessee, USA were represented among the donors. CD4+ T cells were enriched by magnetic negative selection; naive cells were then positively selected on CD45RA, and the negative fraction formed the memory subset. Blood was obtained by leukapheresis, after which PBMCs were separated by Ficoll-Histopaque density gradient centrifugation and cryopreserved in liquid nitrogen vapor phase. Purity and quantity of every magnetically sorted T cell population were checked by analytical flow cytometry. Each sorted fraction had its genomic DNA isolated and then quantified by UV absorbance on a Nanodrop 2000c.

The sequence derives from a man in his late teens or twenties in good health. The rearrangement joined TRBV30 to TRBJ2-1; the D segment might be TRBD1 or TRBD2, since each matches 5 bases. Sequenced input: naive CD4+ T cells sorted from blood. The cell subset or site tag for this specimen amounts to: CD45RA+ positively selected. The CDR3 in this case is CAWTGTFEQFF. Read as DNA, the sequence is TGTGCCTGGACCGGGACCTTTGAGCAGTTCTTC.